The 27 T cell receptor beta chains in this list originate from one sample, sequenced in a study of shared clonotypes between healthy human individuals. The assay was immunoSEQ multiplex PCR, and TCRdb's table has in-frame clones only and misses some. The table has just over 2,000,000 clones, roughly 94% seen once; the top ten hold about 0.13%. Sequenced: naive CD4+ T cells sorted from blood. Subset reported: CD45RA+ positively selected. The source is a man aged 18 to 29 in good health.

V and J are TRBV19 and TRBJ1-5; D call uncertain. This CDR3 has 16 residues. V was pared by 5 bases and J by 5 bases, with 19 bases between. The germline CDR1 and CDR2 sequences are LNHDA and SQIVND (reference sequence). CDR3 bases: TGTGCCAGTAGTCTCCCCGAGTCACTGGGCCATCAGCCCCAGCATTTT. Amino acids: CASSLPESLGHQPQHF. Complete variable domain (other parts from reference TRBV19 and TRBJ1-5): DGGITQSPKYLFRKEGQNVTLSCEQNLNHDAMYWYRQDPGQGLRLIYYSQIVNDFQKGDIAEGYSVSREKKESFPLTVTSAQKNPTAFYLCASSLPESLGHQPQHFGDGTRLSIL.

This chain connects TRBV2 to TRBJ2-3, with TRBD1 identical over 9 bases. This CDR3 comprises 15 residues. V lost 6 bases, J lost 4 bases, and 8 bases stayed unmatched. Germline V gene lookup returns CDR1 SNHLY and CDR2 FYNNEI. CDR3 amino acids: CASSIGQGLADTQYF. The CDR3 DNA reads TGTGCCAGCAGCATCGGACAGGGGCTGGCAGATACGCAGTATTTT. Filled out from reference TRBV2 and TRBJ2-3, the complete variable domain reads EPEVTQTPSHQVTQMGQEVILRCVPISNHLYFYWYRQILGQKVEFLVSFYNNEISEKSEIFDDQFSVERPDGSNFTLKIRSTKLEDSAMYFCASSIGQGLADTQYFGPGTRLTVL.

This chain uses TRBV6-5 with TRBJ2-5, with TRBD2 matching 10 bases. CDR1 and CDR2 from the germline V gene are MNHEY and SVGAGI. V dropped 0 bases and J dropped 2; count of bases not matched to a gene: 3. This CDR3 is 16 amino acids long. Written as DNA, the CDR3 is TGTGCCAGCAGTTACTCCGGACTAGCGGATCAAGAGACCCAGTACTTC. This codes for CASSYSGLADQETQYF.

The chain carries TRBV2 and TRBJ2-2; 7 bases are a match to TRBD1. CDR3 size: 14 residues. Unmatched junction bases numbered 1, after V lost 6 bases and J lost 0 bases. Germline-derived CDR1 and CDR2 are SNHLY and FYNNEI. The CDR3 coding sequence is TGTGCCAGCAGGGACAGGACGAACACCGGGGAGCTGTTTTTT. Its translation is CASRDRTNTGELFF.

The chain employs TRBV6-5 and TRBJ2-7; either TRBD1 or TRBD2 may fit D (5 bases each). V lost 3 bases to trimming and J lost 3 bases, with 12 bases between them. Germline values: CDR1 MNHEY, CDR2 SVGAGI. CDR3 length: 14 amino acids. DNA for the CDR3: TGTGCCAGCAGTTATCGGGACGACGGCTACGAGCAGTACTTC. Its protein product is CASSYRDDGYEQYF.

This clone has just one count. In the same sample, other DNA sequences code for this CDR3. The V and J genes are TRBV9 and TRBJ2-7; D possibly corresponds to TRBD2 (6 bases). Germline values: CDR1 SGDLS, CDR2 YYNGEE. V lost 0 bases and J 2 bases, leaving 9 bases between the germline ends. There are 14 residues in the CDR3. CDR3 in DNA: TGTGCCAGCAGCGTAGATGGGGGGACCTACGAGCAGTACTTC. This translates into CASSVDGGTYEQYF.

This chain joins TRBV10-3 and TRBJ1-1; no clear D. V lost 2 bases and J 1 base, leaving 11 bases between the germline ends. Germline-derived CDR1 and CDR2 are ENHRY and SYGVKD. This CDR3 has 15 amino acids. The CDR3 region has the DNA TGTGCCATCAGTGAGCCCCGGGGAGGGAACACTGAAGCTTTCTTT. It encodes CAISEPRGGNTEAFF.

This clone has a single count. The chain combines TRBV2 with TRBJ2-5, with 10 nucleotides matching TRBD2. The CDR3 consists of 15 residues. V gave up 4 bases and J gave up 4 bases; unmatched junction bases: 6. CDR1 is SNHLY, CDR2 FYNNEI, per germline. The chain's CDR3 is CASSGGAGGRETQYF. The CDR3 coding sequence is TGTGCCAGCAGTGGTGGAGCGGGGGGGCGAGAGACCCAGTACTTC.

The V gene is TRBV28, the J gene TRBJ1-4; 10 bases map to TRBD1. V dropped 5 bases and J dropped 8; count of bases not matched to a gene: 8. CDR1 and CDR2 (germline): MDHEN, SYDVKM. There are 15 residues in the CDR3. CDR3 coding DNA: TGTGCCAGCAGTGCCTCGGACAGGGGGGGAGAAAAACTGTTTTTT. Protein: CASSASDRGGEKLFF.

This clone was seen a single time. This rearrangement joins TRBV2 to TRBJ2-7, with D maybe TRBD1 (6 bases). V dropped 4 bases and J dropped 3 bases, with 13 bases sitting between them. Germline V CDR1 and CDR2: SNHLY, FYNNEI. There are 14 residues in the CDR3. In DNA form, the CDR3 reads TGTGCCAGCAGTGGACAGAACAGGGTCTACGAGCAGTACTTC. Translated, it gives CASSGQNRVYEQYF.

The chain links TRBV30 to TRBJ2-5; unclear D gene. The CDR3 sequence is 13 residues long. Germline CDR1 reads GTSNPN; CDR2 reads SVGIG (reference sequence). Between the trimmed V and J ends, which lost 2 bases and 2 bases, there was a span of 9 bases. CDR3 loop: CAWSWIYQETQYF. The CDR3 DNA reads TGTGCCTGGAGTTGGATCTATCAAGAGACCCAGTACTTC.

The CDR3 protein is CASSLGAGGPYEQFF. The CDR3 DNA is TGTGCCAGCAGCTTAGGGGCGGGAGGGCCCTATGAGCAGTTCTTC. The chain couples TRBV11-2 to TRBJ2-1; TRBD2 agrees at 9 bases. The CDR3 is 15 residues long. The V gene end was trimmed by 1 base and the J gene end by 8 bases; junction bases not matched to a gene: 6. Germline V CDR1 and CDR2: SGHAT, FQNNGV.

This chain uses TRBV11-2 with TRBJ2-6, with a weak D call TRBD1 (6 bases). The length of the CDR3 is 18 residues. Trimming cost V 2 bases and J 0 bases, with 14 bases left between them. CDR1 is SGHAT and CDR2 is FQNNGV in the germline V gene. CDR3 in amino acids: CASSLLMQGNSGANVLTF. The CDR3, as DNA: TGTGCCAGCAGCTTACTTATGCAGGGGAACTCTGGGGCCAACGTCCTGACTTTC.

This clone was counted a single time. This could be a read error, since a much larger clone is one nucleotide away. J is TRBJ1-2 and V is TRBV7-9; 9 bases match TRBD1. The CDR3 runs 12 residues. CDR1 is SEHNR, CDR2 FQNEAQ, per germline (reference sequence). The CDR3: CAGSSDRGGYTF. CDR3 DNA: TGTGCCGGCAGCTCGGACAGGGGAGGCTACACCTTC.

The V and J genes are TRBV30 and TRBJ2-3, with a tentative D call TRBD1 (5 bases). There are 13 residues in the CDR3. Germline CDR1 is GTSNPN and CDR2 is SVGIG (reference sequence). The germline V and J ends were trimmed by 0 bases and 7 bases, with 11 bases remaining between them. DNA for the CDR3: TGTGCCTGGAGTGTCAAACAGGCCTATACGCAGTATTTT. It is translated as CAWSVKQAYTQYF. The full variable domain, rest sourced from reference TRBV30 and TRBJ2-3, is SQTIHQWPATLVQPVGSPLSLECTVEGTSNPNLYWYRQAAGRGLQLLFYSVGIGQISSEVPQNLSASRPQDRQFILSSKKLLLSDSGFYLCAWSVKQAYTQYFGPGTRLTVL.

The chain has TRBV10-2 and TRBJ2-3; 9 nucleotides match TRBD1. CDR1 WSHSY and CDR2 SAAADI come from the germline V gene. After removal of 4 bases from V and 4 bases from J, the junction contained 12 bases not matched to a gene. The CDR3 length is 17 residues. The CDR3 spells CASSGLEGQGASDTQYF. CDR3 DNA sequence: TGCGCCAGCAGTGGTCTTGAGGGACAGGGAGCCTCAGATACGCAGTATTTT.

J is TRBJ1-2 and V is TRBV28; D unclear. The ends were cut back, 5 bases at V and 2 bases at J, with 9 bases in the middle. Germline loops: CDR1 MDHEN, CDR2 SYDVKM. The CDR3 contains 13 residues. The CDR3 DNA follows: TGTGCCAGCAGTCAGGTGTACAACTATGGCTACACCTTC. Amino acids: CASSQVYNYGYTF.

This rearrangement joins TRBV4-1 to TRBJ1-2; D call uncertain. Between the trimmed V and J ends, which lost 2 bases and 3 bases, there was a span of 13 bases. There are 15 residues in the CDR3. Germline V lookup: CDR1 MGHRA, CDR2 YSYEKL. CDR3 in amino acids: CASSQRLDWDYGYTF. Here the CDR3 DNA reads TGCGCCAGCAGCCAACGACTCGATTGGGACTATGGCTACACCTTC.

This chain joins TRBV15 and TRBJ2-7, with D possibly being TRBD1 (6 bases). This CDR3 contains 14 residues. Trimming removed 0 bases at V and 2 bases at J, with 8 bases between. Germline CDR1 reads LNHNV; CDR2 reads YYDKDF (reference sequence). CDR3 residues: CATSREQGTYEQYF. CDR3 in DNA: TGTGCCACCAGCAGAGAACAGGGTACCTACGAGCAGTACTTC.

The rearrangement joins TRBV6-5 to TRBJ1-2; D is undetermined. This CDR3 contains 15 residues. V lost 0 bases to trimming and J lost 4 bases, with 12 bases between them. Germline V gene sequence: CDR1 MNHEY, CDR2 SVGAGI. CDR3 residues: CASSYSRKESYGYTF. The CDR3 DNA follows: TGTGCCAGCAGTTACTCCCGGAAAGAGAGCTATGGCTACACCTTC.

Notes on this clone: Additional DNA sequences in this sample encode the identical CDR3. The gene calls are TRBV6-1 and TRBJ1-3, with 8 bases identical to TRBD1. The germline CDR1 and CDR2 sequences are MNHNS and SASEGT. V shed 2 bases and J 3 bases; nucleotides not matched to a gene: 3. This CDR3 has 15 amino acids. Written as DNA, the CDR3 is TGTGCCAGCAGTGAACAGGGGGCGATTGGAAACACCATATATTTT. Encoded protein: CASSEQGAIGNTIYF.

Remarks on this clone: The same CDR3 is also encoded by other DNA sequences in this sample. The gene calls are TRBV6-1 and TRBJ2-7; D unresolved. V dropped 0 bases and J dropped 1 base, with 1 base sitting between them. Germline loops: CDR1 MNHNS, CDR2 SASEGT. The CDR3 runs to 12 residues. The DNA of the CDR3 is TGTGCCAGCAGTGAAGCATCCTACGAGCAGTACTTC. It is translated as CASSEASYEQYF.

The chain joins TRBV15 to TRBJ2-3; D call uncertain. The V end lost 1 base, the J end lost 5 bases, and 7 bases lay between the germline ends. CDR1 and CDR2 from the germline V gene are LNHNV and YYDKDF (reference sequence). The CDR3 runs to 13 residues. CDR3 sequence reads: CATSRVREDTQYF. The DNA for the CDR3 is TGTGCCACCAGCAGAGTGCGTGAAGATACGCAGTATTTT.

Comment on this clone: This specimen includes other DNA sequences encoding the same CDR3. The chain uses TRBV19 and TRBJ2-7; D perhaps matches TRBD1 (5 bases). V lost 3 bases and J lost 0, with 6 bases in between. Germline loops: CDR1 LNHDA, CDR2 SQIVND (reference sequence). The CDR3 sequence is 13 residues long. CDR3 sequence: CASSIDSSYEQYF. In nucleotides, the CDR3 is TGTGCCAGTAGTATCGACAGCTCCTACGAGCAGTACTTC.

The gene calls are TRBV9 and TRBJ2-5, with D possibly being TRBD1 (5 bases). Germline V gene sequence: CDR1 SGDLS, CDR2 YYNGEE. V lost 4 bases, J lost 5 bases, and 15 bases lay in between. This CDR3 is built from 14 residues. CDR3 nucleotide sequence: TGTGCCAGCAGCCCAGGTGGGGCCGGGGAGACCCAGTACTTC. Encoded protein: CASSPGGAGETQYF.

The genes are TRBV28 and TRBJ1-2; D may be TRBD1 (5 bases). Trimming left V 0 bases short and J 6 bases short, with 14 bases between. The CDR3 extends over 15 amino acids. Germline-derived CDR1 and CDR2 are MDHEN and SYDVKM. In nucleotides, the CDR3 is TGTGCCAGCAGTTTATGGGGGGGAAGTGGTGATGGCTACACCTTC. Amino acids: CASSLWGGSGDGYTF.

This clone was seen only once. The chain links TRBV7-3 to TRBJ2-3, with D possibly being TRBD2 (5 bases). CDR3 size: 15 residues. With 2 bases removed from V and 3 bases from J, the gap between germline ends came to 12 bases. Germline CDR1 is SGHTA and CDR2 is FQGTGA. For the CDR3, the DNA is TGTGCCAGCAGCTTAGGTCGTCCGGGGACAGATACGCAGTATTTT. Translating it yields CASSLGRPGTDTQYF.